These 5 T cell receptor beta chains were all obtained from the same sample, sequenced in a study of technical replicates of blood from several donors. Method: immunoSEQ multiplex PCR; TCRdb's copy keeps in-frame clones and lacks some. This sample yields fewer than 85,000 clones, of which 90% to 95% are seen a single time; roughly 0.25% belongs to the top ten. Source material: T cells isolated from PBMCs. The receptors were gathered from a human donor in good health.

The gene calls are TRBV5-1 and TRBJ1-2; TRBD1 agrees at 7 bases. Germline lookup yields CDR1 SGHRS and CDR2 YFSETQ. Germline trimming cut 0 bases from V and 5 bases from J; bases unmatched to any gene: 1. CDR3 length: 13 residues. Written as DNA, the CDR3 is TGCGCCAGCAGCTTGGAGGGGGCTTATGGCTACACCTTC. Its translation: CASSLEGAYGYTF.

The chain uses TRBV10-1 and TRBJ2-4; D is perhaps TRBD2 (5 bases). The CDR3 is 12 residues long. Trimming took 3 bases from V and 9 from J, leaving 9 bases between them. Germline V CDR1 and CDR2: WNHNN, SYGVQD (reference sequence). The CDR3 DNA sequence: TGCGCCAGCAGTGATACTGAGGGCATTCAGTACTTC. Residues: CASSDTEGIQYF.

V is TRBV6-1 and J is TRBJ1-5; D not resolved. This CDR3 has 14 residues. Trimming removed 4 bases at V and 7 bases at J, with 14 bases between. The germline gives CDR1 MNHNS, CDR2 SASEGT. The CDR3 DNA follows: TGTGCCAGCAGTGTTTCCCAGGATTCGCAGCCCCAGCATTTT. This gives the protein CASSVSQDSQPQHF.

This clone was counted once. DNA for the CDR3: TGCGCCAGCAGCCACCTAGGACTCCCGATTCCGGGGACTAACTATGGCTACACCTTC. As protein: CASSHLGLPIPGTNYGYTF. This chain uses TRBV4-1 with TRBJ1-2; D is ambiguous. CDR1 MGHRA and CDR2 YSYEKL come from the germline V gene. The CDR3 runs to 19 residues. Trimming stripped 3 bases from V and 0 bases from J, with 23 bases between.

This chain links TRBV9 with TRBJ1-3; D gene ambiguous. Deletions cut 0 bases from V and 2 bases from J, with 9 bases between. Germline V gives CDR1 SGDLS, CDR2 YYNGEE. CDR3 size: 15 residues. The CDR3 bases are TGTGCCAGCAGCGTAGAGATGGGCGCTGGAAACACCATATATTTT. Protein: CASSVEMGAGNTIYF.